This entry lists 28 T cell receptor beta chains sequenced from one sample in a study of blood T cell repertoires in COVID-19. The repertoire was sequenced with immunoSEQ multiplex PCR; TCRdb's copy has only in-frame clones and lacks some. Of hundreds of thousands of clones in the sample, 70% to 85% are singletons; the top ten hold 1.9%. The sample comprised peripheral blood. The receptor set was obtained from a woman at least 80 years old with acute or convalescent COVID-19.

The chain couples TRBV6-2 or TRBV6-3 to TRBJ1-5; possible D gene TRBD1, 5 bases. The CDR3 loop spans 15 amino acids. V was trimmed by 3 bases and J by 5 bases, leaving 14 bases between them. Germline V CDR1 and CDR2: MNHEY, SVGEGT. The CDR3 coding sequence is TGTGCCAGCAGTTATAGGTCCGGGGGGGATCAGCCCCAGCATTTT. It encodes CASSYRSGGDQPQHF.

This clone was counted a single time. This sequence joins TRBV2 and TRBJ1-2; a weak D match, TRBD1 (6 bases). The ends were cut back, 6 bases at V and 7 bases at J, with 9 bases in the middle. Germline CDR1 SNHLY, CDR2 FYNNEI. The CDR3 sequence is 11 residues long. The CDR3, as DNA: TGTGCCAGCAGGCAGGGGAGTGGCTACACCTTC. This sequence encodes CASRQGSGYTF.

The genes are TRBV6-5 and TRBJ1-2, with a possible D match to TRBD1 (5 bases). Germline loops: CDR1 MNHEY, CDR2 SVGAGI. The CDR3 covers 13 residues. Trimming took off 5 bases at V and 4 bases at J, with 11 bases between the two ends. The CDR3 region is CASSTQGSYGYTF. CDR3 coding DNA: TGTGCCAGCAGTACCCAGGGTTCCTATGGCTACACCTTC.

There are a few counts of this clone. The chain carries TRBV6-2 or TRBV6-3 and TRBJ2-7; 9 bases line up with TRBD1. The J segment lost 5 bases and the V segment lost 4 bases, leaving 3 bases of the junction unmatched. Germline loops: CDR1 MNHEY, CDR2 SVGEGT. There are 13 residues in the CDR3. The CDR3 nucleotides are TGTGCCAGCAGTTGGACAGGGGCCAACGAGCAGTACTTC. Residues: CASSWTGANEQYF.

This clone was counted once. The chain employs TRBV6-5 and TRBJ1-5, with D unclear. This CDR3 is built from 15 residues. Trimming cost V 0 bases and J 6 bases, with 12 bases left between them. Germline V CDR1 and CDR2: MNHEY, SVGAGI. CDR3 sequence (DNA): TGTGCCAGCAGTTACTCGAGGGCTTGGGGTCAGCCCCAGCATTTT. Translated: CASSYSRAWGQPQHF.

This clone has more than one count but fewer than ten. The chain links TRBV28 to TRBJ1-2; D is undetermined. Germline CDR1 MDHEN, CDR2 SYDVKM. Trimming shortened V by 3 bases and J by 4 bases, and 9 bases separated the two germline ends. The CDR3 has 13 amino acids. DNA for the CDR3: TGTGCCAGCAGTTTCGCTGACATCTATGGCTACACCTTC. Its protein is CASSFADIYGYTF.

V gene TRBV28 combines with J gene TRBJ1-4; 11 nucleotides line up with TRBD1. Germline V CDR1 and CDR2: MDHEN, SYDVKM. CDR3 length equals 16 residues. With V trimmed by 6 bases and J by 8 bases, 11 bases remained unmatched. The CDR3 loop reads CASRPSGQGAREKLFF. The DNA of the CDR3 is TGTGCCAGCAGACCGAGTGGACAGGGGGCGCGGGAAAAACTGTTTTTT.

This clone was picked up a small number of times. This chain links TRBV18 with TRBJ1-6; 10 nucleotides agree with TRBD1. The CDR3 runs to 16 residues. The V and J ends lost 1 base and 7 bases, in that order; junction bases with no gene match: 4. Germline CDR1 is KGHSH and CDR2 is LQKENI. CDR3 loop: CASSPQKTGGNSPLHF. The CDR3 DNA sequence: TGTGCCAGCTCACCACAGAAGACAGGGGGCAATTCACCCCTCCACTTT.

This clone was seen only a few times. The chain is built from TRBV7-9 and TRBJ2-1; D perhaps matches TRBD1 (6 bases). The CDR3 sequence is 16 residues long. Germline V lookup: CDR1 SEHNR, CDR2 FQNEAQ (reference sequence). The germline V and J ends were trimmed by 5 bases and 5 bases, with 19 bases remaining between them. CDR3 nucleotide sequence: TGTGCCAGCAGCCCCCCCGGGACAAGCGGACACAATGAGCAGTTCTTC. This codes for CASSPPGTSGHNEQFF.

V usage is TRBV19 and J usage is TRBJ1-5; TRBD1 matches 8 bases. V was pared by 3 bases and J by 2 bases, with 9 bases of the junction left unmatched. Germline V CDR1 and CDR2: LNHDA, SQIVND (reference sequence). CDR3 length: 17 amino acids. For the CDR3, the DNA is TGTGCCAGTAGTATCAACAGGGGGACGAGCGGCAATCAGCCCCAGCATTTT. Amino acids: CASSINRGTSGNQPQHF.

The V call is TRBV18, the J call TRBJ1-1; no clear D gene. The CDR3 spans 12 residues. The germline V and J ends were trimmed by 1 base and 8 bases, with 8 bases remaining between them. Germline CDR1 KGHSH, CDR2 LQKENI. The CDR3 is CASSPQPGEAFF. The CDR3 DNA follows: TGTGCCAGCTCACCACAGCCCGGGGAAGCTTTCTTT.

This chain joins TRBV5-1 and TRBJ1-3; 12 positions match TRBD1. The CDR3 is made up of 16 amino acids. V shed 4 bases, J shed 4 bases, and the junction held 6 bases outside the gene matches. From germline, CDR1 is SGHRS and CDR2 YFSETQ. The CDR3 DNA reads as TGCGCCAGCAGCGAGGGACAGGGGGCATTCGGAAACACCATATATTTT. It specifies CASSEGQGAFGNTIYF.

The gene calls are TRBV29-1 and TRBJ2-7; 9 bases map to TRBD1. Germline V gene sequence: CDR1 SQVTM, CDR2 ANQGSEA. J lost 5 bases, V lost 5 bases, and 1 base had no gene match. This CDR3 comprises 11 residues. For the CDR3, the DNA is TGCAGCGTTAGACAGGGGGACGAGCAGTACTTC. This encodes CSVRQGDEQYF.

The chain recombines TRBV11-2 with TRBJ1-2; 11 bases line up with TRBD1. Germline V CDR1 and CDR2: SGHAT, FQNNGV. This CDR3 spans 14 amino acids. Losses at the gene ends were 5 bases for V and 4 bases for J; bases not matched to a gene: 3. This chain's CDR3 is CASSVDRGPYGYTF. CDR3 nucleotides: TGTGCCAGCAGCGTGGACAGGGGGCCCTATGGCTACACCTTC.

This chain links TRBV24-1 with TRBJ2-1, with TRBD2 matching 10 bases. With V trimmed by 9 bases and J by 7 bases, 8 bases remained unmatched. Germline V gene sequence: CDR1 KGHDR, CDR2 SFDVKD. The CDR3 loop spans 14 amino acids. The DNA for the CDR3 is TGTGCCACCGGGGCTAGCGGGAGTCTTAATGAGCAGTTCTTC. Translating gives CATGASGSLNEQFF.

This sequence joins TRBV29-1 and TRBJ2-2; 9 positions match TRBD1. V lost 4 bases, J lost 0 bases, and 12 bases stayed unmatched. The CDR3 runs to 18 residues. The germline V gene has CDR1 SQVTM and CDR2 ANQGSEA. CDR3 in amino acids: CSVVGGTGRLTNTGELFF. The CDR3 DNA follows: TGCAGCGTTGTTGGGGGGACAGGGCGGTTGACGAACACCGGGGAGCTGTTTTTT.

This chain joins TRBV10-1 and TRBJ2-5; TRBD1 is a possible D gene (6 bases). CDR1 WNHNN and CDR2 SYGVQD come from the germline V gene (reference sequence). Trimming took off 3 bases at V and 2 bases at J, with 13 bases between the two ends. The length of the CDR3 is 15 residues. CDR3 sequence reads: CASSDGQSRQETQYF. CDR3 bases: TGCGCCAGCAGTGACGGACAGAGTAGACAAGAGACCCAGTACTTC.

The rearrangement uses TRBV25-1 and TRBJ1-2, with 7 bases identical to TRBD1. The V gene's germline CDR1 is MGHDK and CDR2 SYGVNS. This CDR3 is built from 14 residues. Trimming removed 6 bases from V and 3 bases from J; junction bases left unmatched: 7. The DNA for the CDR3 is TGTGCCAGCAGGGAAACAGGGGCCCACTATGGCTACACCTTC. Protein product: CASRETGAHYGYTF.

The chain combines TRBV30 with TRBJ1-5, with TRBD1 matching 9 bases. The CDR3 is 16 amino acids. J gave up 0 bases and V 2 bases, and 5 bases lay outside the gene matches. The germline V gene has CDR1 GTSNPN and CDR2 SVGIG (reference sequence). CDR3: CAWSKWDRASNQPQHF. CDR3 nucleotides: TGTGCCTGGAGTAAATGGGACAGGGCTAGCAATCAGCCCCAGCATTTT.

The CDR3 is CASSPRKREVSYNEQFF. The CDR3 region has the DNA TGTGCCAGCTCACCCCGCAAGCGGGAGGTATCCTACAATGAGCAGTTCTTC. V and J are TRBV18 and TRBJ2-1, with 9 nucleotides matching TRBD2. Germline assignment: CDR1 KGHSH and CDR2 LQKENI. The CDR3 spans 17 residues. V lost 3 bases to trimming and J lost 1 base; unmatched junction nucleotides: 7.

V and J are TRBV6-1 and TRBJ2-5; the match to TRBD2 covers 11 bases. V was clipped by 1 base and J by 4 bases; unmatched bases: 5. The length of the CDR3 is 16 residues. Germline V gene sequence: CDR1 MNHNS, CDR2 SASEGT. The CDR3 DNA follows: TGTGCCAGCAGTGAAGGGATAGCGGGGGGGTTAGAGACCCAGTACTTC. It translates to CASSEGIAGGLETQYF.

The J gene is TRBJ2-2, the V gene TRBV27, with 10 bases fitting TRBD2. Per the germline V gene, CDR1 is MNHEY and CDR2 is SMNVEV (reference sequence). The J segment lost 1 base and the V segment lost 1 base, leaving 3 bases of the junction unmatched. The CDR3 sequence is 17 residues long. This CDR3 reads CASSLLRLAGNTGELFF. CDR3 bases: TGTGCCAGCAGTTTATTACGACTAGCGGGGAACACCGGGGAGCTGTTTTTT.

This clone showed up just once. The chain couples TRBV9 to TRBJ2-5; TRBD2 agrees at 9 bases. Trimming took 0 bases from V and 2 from J; bases not matched to a gene: 2. The CDR3 sequence is 15 residues long. From germline, CDR1 is SGDLS and CDR2 YYNGEE. This CDR3 is CASSVVSGGQETQYF. CDR3 bases: TGTGCCAGCAGCGTAGTGAGCGGGGGGCAAGAGACCCAGTACTTC.

V and J are TRBV6-5 and TRBJ2-1; possible D gene TRBD1, 6 bases. Germline CDR1 reads MNHEY; CDR2 reads SVGAGI. The CDR3 has 15 amino acids. Trimming shortened V by 6 bases and J by 7 bases, and 19 bases separated the two germline ends. The CDR3 loop is CASSNPGATLNEQFF. Written as DNA, the CDR3 is TGTGCCAGCAGCAATCCAGGGGCGACTCTTAATGAGCAGTTCTTC.

This chain uses TRBV4-2 with TRBJ1-2; D unclear. CDR1 is LGHNA, CDR2 YNFKEQ, per germline. V was pared by 6 bases and J by 3 bases, with 17 bases between. CDR3 size: 15 residues. The CDR3 region is CASRPPTGVDYGYTF. Here the CDR3 DNA reads TGTGCCAGCAGGCCCCCTACCGGGGTTGACTATGGCTACACCTTC.

This clone has only a few counts. This chain links TRBV5-6 with TRBJ2-7; D might be TRBD1 (6 bases). V gave up 5 bases and J gave up 3 bases, with 18 bases separating them. Germline CDR1 SGHDT, CDR2 YYEEEE. The CDR3 extends over 15 amino acids. The CDR3 nucleotides are TGTGCCAGCAGGTCAATAATGACAGGACACTACGAGCAGTACTTC. Its protein product is CASRSIMTGHYEQYF.

The chain joins TRBV3-1 (or the pseudogene TRBV3-2) to TRBJ1-6; D is undetermined. The CDR3 spans 14 residues. V gave up 1 base and J gave up 9 bases, with 10 bases separating them. The germline V gene has CDR1 LGHDT and CDR2 YNNKEL (reference sequence). The CDR3 here is CASSQGSRSSPLHF. DNA of the CDR3: TGTGCCAGCAGCCAAGGGAGCAGATCTTCACCCCTCCACTTT.

This chain links TRBV30 with TRBJ1-1; 7 bases are a match to TRBD1. CDR1 and CDR2 from the germline V gene are GTSNPN and SVGIG (reference sequence). The CDR3 totals 17 residues. The CDR3 bases are TGTGCTCTTACCCCGGGACAGCTTTCTTTAAGAAACACTGAAGCTTTCTTT. Translation: CALTPGQLSLRNTEAFF.